This T cell receptor (beta chain) was documented in a study of cytomegalovirus exposure and HLA in healthy donors (dated by TCRdb to the late 2010s). As for the study more broadly: An earlier analysis of 587 of the donors reported about 300 Gb of sequence data and around 100 million unique TCR beta sequences obtained from some 200 million T cells. An early release that covered about 640 HLA-typed donors contained around 300 gigabases of sequencing data and tens of millions of unique TCR sequences. Among the 398 genotyped donors, approximately 81% belonged to the genetic ancestry cluster associated with self-reported Caucasian donors. The study aimed to test whether signatures of past pathogen exposure could be identified by cataloging public T cell receptors. The T cell repertoires of some 670 subjects were profiled by immunosequencing and related to cytomegalovirus serostatus. A separate validation cohort of more than 100 different subjects was used in addition to the approximately 610-subject first cohort. The study combined high-throughput TCR immunosequencing, statistical association of individual TCRs with disease status, and machine learning to predict cytomegalovirus infection status. In a later analysis, previously published TCR beta repertoires from several hundred donors were re-analyzed and high-resolution HLA genotyping was added so that TCR occurrence patterns could be studied. Rather than using new phenotypic data, the later analysis identified candidate immune exposures from TCR beta sequences and from how often those sequences occurred across donors. An earlier analysis of about 600 of the donors used high-throughput TCR beta sequencing to judge whether each TCR beta V gene segment behaved as functional or pseudogenic. Donor age, sex, ethnicity and CMV serostatus were compiled alongside the repertoire data. Genome-wide SNP genotypes for about 65% of the roughly 670 donors were used in a later genetic analysis, which treated that subset as a discovery cohort. All discovery cohort repertoires had been generated on a single sequencing platform. HLA typing covered class I and class II loci at four-digit resolution. The number of typed donors differed by locus: 629-630 for A, B, C, DRB1 and DQB1; some 500 for DQA1; 606 for DPA1; and about 450 for DPB1. Several DR-DQ haplotypes were treated as single units for association and clustering because of strong linkage in the cohort. Across 398 genotyped donors of the cohort, an average of roughly 230,000 unique TCR beta nucleotide sequences per donor were sequenced, and roughly 18% of those sequences were non-productive.

The library was generated by the immunoSEQ multiplex PCR assay. A mixture of 60 forward primers for TCR Vbeta segments and 13 reverse primers for TCR Jbeta segments was used in the multiplex PCR. A multiplex PCR assay on genomic DNA amplified the CDR3 region of rearranged TCR beta genes. The amplified TCR beta libraries were sequenced on the Illumina HiSeq System as 87-base-pair reads. The original pipeline was this. Across the 670 or so repertoires, a later analysis counted some 80 million unique TCR beta chains, about 10 million of which were shared by at least two donors. To remove PCR and sequencing errors, raw reads were error-corrected and collapsed into unique sequences using a nearest-neighbor algorithm that merged closely related sequences. Alignment of CDR3 sequences to IMGT reference sequences was used to assign V, D and J gene segments. For a sequence to be retained, at least a six-nucleotide match to both a V gene segment and a J gene segment was required. A rearrangement was called productive if the CDR3 had no stop codons and remained in frame with V and J, and every other rearrangement was called non-productive. CDR3 was defined by IMGT convention, running from the second conserved V-encoded cysteine to the conserved J-encoded phenylalanine. Sequences without an unambiguous match to a single V gene segment were excluded from the earlier analysis of 450 to 650 of the donors. In an earlier analysis of roughly 600 of the donors, a V segment was called functional when productive rearrangements were above 56.7%, and segregating when the standard deviation between donors exceeded 5%. A statistical classification framework was built for diagnosing cytomegalovirus status from the catalog of TCR beta chain sequences. In a later analysis, TCR nucleotide sequences were compared against IMGT/GENE-DB human TR gene sequences so that V and J genes could be assigned. A later analysis assigned CDR3 sequences and most-parsimonious VDJ recombination scenarios with the TCRdist pipeline. In a later analysis, every TCR beta chain was defined by the combination of its CDR3 amino acid sequence and its V-gene family, and reads without a unique V-gene family were dropped. A later analysis removed nearly 600 highly shared, low-generation-probability nucleotide sequences to deal with suspected cross-contamination and a sequencing artifact. A later analysis calculated a clonal expansion index for each public chain from normalized within-repertoire ranks of inferred template counts. In a later analysis, generation probabilities were computed using a VDJ recombination model fitted to out-of-frame rearrangements, and the results were checked against IGoR. In a later analysis, hypergeometric tests were used to score TCR-TCR, TCR-HLA and TCR-CMV co-occurrence, with a repertoire-size bias correction applied to TCR pairs. A later analysis estimated false discovery rates by permuting HLA or CMV assignments 20 times. In a later analysis, co-occurring TCRs were grouped with DBSCAN, and TCRdist sequence similarity was added when clustering was performed within HLA-allele-positive subsets. Repertoires with fewer than 30,000 or more than 120,000 public chains were left out of co-occurrence clustering, as were a handful of repertoires with anomalous nucleotide sharing. Imported from immuneACCESS, the table was reduced by TCRdb to in-frame sequences with V and J called. These copies leave out some clones; in studies compared against another copy, an unresolved V gene accounts for under half, and the cause of the remainder is not known. V and J calls and clone size are copied from that table; D and trimming were computed from the DNA. The sample contains about 120,000 clones, about 86% of them found a single time. Approximately 2% of the sample rests with the top ten.

For CDR1 and CDR2, the germline V gene lists SGDLS and YYNGEE. The junction shows trimming of 4 bases on V and 1 base on J, and the gene matches do not reach 2 bases of it. The CDR3, cysteine through phenylalanine, is 13 amino acids long. The sequence is cut down to CDR3 DNA, 39 bases in frame from base 1. A remark on this clone: It has no known antigen specificity. Qualities for individual bases were not recorded, and no much larger clone is one base off.

Broader findings and caveats from the paper: An association between a missense DCLRE1C variant and V-gene and J-gene trimming of TCR beta chains was found in a later genetic analysis and replicated in an independent cohort. In a later analysis, HLA-associated TCR beta chains showed more clonal expansion and lower generation probabilities than non-associated chains that were equally common. This cohort had only TCR beta chains sequenced, and the lack of alpha or paired-chain data limited which features could be detected. According to a later analysis, TCR association rates differed among HLA loci, with DRB1 alleles showing the most associated TCRs and HLA-C alleles showing the fewest. According to a later analysis, most CMV-associated TCR beta chains appeared to be HLA-restricted, and the HLA associations seemed to be driven largely by CMV exposure. Across donors, most TCR sequences were observed very rarely, whereas some public TCRs were present in many individuals. According to a later analysis, parvovirus B19, influenza, CMV and Epstein-Barr virus appeared linked to several top co-occurrence clusters. Assigning TCR associations to individual alleles was difficult when HLA alleles, especially DR and DQ, strongly co-occurred. Cytomegalovirus status was reported to be diagnosed by the classifier with high specificity and sensitivity in both the original and validation cohorts. Compared with the roughly 710-donor mean, donors in an Asian-associated ancestry cluster had fewer N-insertions in productive TCRs, according to a later genetic analysis. A few of the identified cytomegalovirus-associated TCR beta chains were confirmed in vitro to be specific for cytomegalovirus antigens. Roughly uniform sequencing depth across donors was assumed in presence/absence analyses, although this assumption may not hold. The sequencing pipeline was judged likely to have produced a cluster of highly shared sequence variants as a technical artifact. Because HLA typing was missing for some donors at each locus, association tests included only the typed subset. A further reported finding was that TCR beta sequences accurately predicted the HLA-A and HLA-B alleles for most subjects in the first cohort. In an earlier analysis of more than 450 of the donors, most TCR beta V segments were observed in productive rearrangements about 90% or about 30% of the time, broadly matching IMGT annotations. According to the authors, the approach could potentially be generalized to other disease states and immunological phenotypes. The study listed 164 TCR beta chains as associated with cytomegalovirus. In a later analysis, some 17,000 TCR beta sequences were associated with specific HLA alleles at a false discovery rate of 0.05. CMV serostatus was the only immune exposure information available for the cohort. The earlier analysis of some 560 of the donors excluded 15 to 20 rarely observed V segments, including chromosome 9 orphons, because counts were too low. Correlated functional status among segregating V segments might reflect linkage disequilibrium, but an unknown experimental factor could not be ruled out. Some IMGT-functional V segments, including TRBV6-2 and TRBV6-3, could not be distinguished by the 87-base-pair reads and were therefore excluded.

In total, approximately 610 healthy bone marrow donors made up the cohort. Cohort members were all nominally healthy when sampled, although unrecorded immune exposures were likely present. The donor was CMV seronegative and was included in the group of a few hundred seronegative cohort members. Each donor provided a peripheral blood sample, and peripheral blood mononuclear cells were used for TCR beta sequencing. Genomic DNA was extracted from the blood cell samples with the Qiagen DNeasy Blood Extraction Kit. The sample consisted of PBMCs. Rearrangement joined TRBV9 to TRBJ2-7; 7 bases in between match TRBD1. The clonotype comes from a man aged 35-49 years in good health and CMV-seronegative. The DNA reads TGTGCCAGCAGCCAGGGGGTTTCCTACGAGCAGTACTTC. It specifies CASSQGVSYEQYF.